This T cell receptor (beta chain) was captured by sequencing in a study of T cell clonality in common variable immunodeficiency. Germline trimming cut 5 bases from V and 6 bases from J; bases unmatched to any gene: 5. The CDR3 loop spans 13 amino acids. Germline V gives CDR1 GTSNPN, CDR2 SVGIG (reference sequence). Profiled with immunoSEQ multiplex PCR; TCRdb holds only in-frame clones, not every one. The profile covers fewer than 35,000 clones, none occurring a single time. Findings of the study overall: TCRbeta clonality was increased in CVID versus healthy controls. Fewer deletions and N-nucleotide insertions were reportedly seen in common variable immunodeficiency TCR beta sequences.

Aged 9 to 64 years, CVID subjects averaged about 40 years old. Heparinized whole blood, about 4.5 to 8.5 ml, came from each donor. This clone showed up just a few times. What it binds is unknown. The sequenced fragment ends 3 residues before the CDR3 boundary, so the rest is inferred from the germline J gene. The material sequenced was peripheral blood mononuclear cells. The TCR sequence derives from a human donor with common variable immunodeficiency. This sequence joins TRBV30 and TRBJ1-5; TRBD1 agrees at 9 bases. The CDR3 loop is CAWGQGLIQPQHF. CDR3 DNA (partial): TGTGCCTGGGGACAGGGGTTGATTCAGCCC.